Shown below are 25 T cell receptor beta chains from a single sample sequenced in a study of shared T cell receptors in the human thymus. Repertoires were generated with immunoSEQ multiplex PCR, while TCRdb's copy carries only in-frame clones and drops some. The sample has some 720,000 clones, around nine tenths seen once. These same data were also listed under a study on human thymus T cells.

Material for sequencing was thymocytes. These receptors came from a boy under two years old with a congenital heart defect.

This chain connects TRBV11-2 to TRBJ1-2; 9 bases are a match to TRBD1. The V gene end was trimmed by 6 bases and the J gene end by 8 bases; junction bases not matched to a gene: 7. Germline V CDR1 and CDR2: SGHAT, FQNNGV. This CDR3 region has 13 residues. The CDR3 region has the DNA TGTGCCAGCAGAGTAGGACAGGGGAAAGGCTACACCTTC. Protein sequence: CASRVGQGKGYTF. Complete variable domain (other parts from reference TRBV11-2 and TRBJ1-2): EAGVAQSPRYKIIEKRQSVAFWCNPISGHATLYWYQQILGQGPKLLIQFQNNGVVDDSQLPKDRFSAERLKGVDSTLKIQPAKLEDSAVYLCASRVGQGKGYTFGSGTRLTVV.

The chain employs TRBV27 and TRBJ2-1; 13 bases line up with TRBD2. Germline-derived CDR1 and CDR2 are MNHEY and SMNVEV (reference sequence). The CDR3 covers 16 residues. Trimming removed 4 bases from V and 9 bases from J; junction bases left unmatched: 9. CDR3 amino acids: CASSSSTSGRKGEQFF. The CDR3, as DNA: TGTGCCAGCAGTTCCTCGACTAGCGGGAGGAAGGGTGAGCAGTTCTTC.

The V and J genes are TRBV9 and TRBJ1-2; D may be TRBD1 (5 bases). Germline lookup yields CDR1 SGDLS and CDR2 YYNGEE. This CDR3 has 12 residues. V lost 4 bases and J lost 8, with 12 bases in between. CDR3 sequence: CASSHRGYGYTF. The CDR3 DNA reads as TGTGCCAGCAGCCACCGGGGGTACGGCTACACCTTC.

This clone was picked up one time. CDR3 loop: CASSPLGGDHIYEQYF. The CDR3, as DNA: TGTGCCAGCAGCCCCCTCGGGGGGGACCACATCTACGAGCAGTACTTC. The V call is TRBV7-2, the J call TRBJ2-7; 8 bases line up with TRBD2. The J segment lost 3 bases and the V segment lost 5 bases, leaving 12 bases of the junction unmatched. The germline V gene encodes CDR1 SGHTA and CDR2 FQGNSA. The CDR3 covers 16 residues.

The CDR3 DNA is TGCGCCAGCAGCCACCCATTCGTGGACAGGGGAATCGGAACTAATGAAAAACTGTTTTTT. Its protein is CASSHPFVDRGIGTNEKLFF. This chain links TRBV4-1 with TRBJ1-4, with 9 bases identical to TRBD1. V lost 3 bases, J lost 1 base, and 15 bases stayed unmatched. The CDR3 consists of 20 residues. Looked up from germline, CDR1 is MGHRA and CDR2 is YSYEKL.

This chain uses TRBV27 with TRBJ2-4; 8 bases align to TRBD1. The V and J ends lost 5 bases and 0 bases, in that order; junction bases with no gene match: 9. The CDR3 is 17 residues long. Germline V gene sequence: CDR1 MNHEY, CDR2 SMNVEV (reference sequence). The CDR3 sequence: CASSEQGDPLAKNIQYF. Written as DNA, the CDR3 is TGTGCCAGCAGTGAACAGGGGGACCCTTTAGCCAAAAACATTCAGTACTTC.

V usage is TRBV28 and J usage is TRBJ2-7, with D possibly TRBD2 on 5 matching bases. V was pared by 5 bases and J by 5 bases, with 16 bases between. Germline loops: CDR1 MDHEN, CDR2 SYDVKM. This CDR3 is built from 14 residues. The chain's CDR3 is CASSPGELGDEQYF. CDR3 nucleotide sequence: TGTGCCAGCAGTCCCGGGGAATTGGGCGACGAGCAGTACTTC.

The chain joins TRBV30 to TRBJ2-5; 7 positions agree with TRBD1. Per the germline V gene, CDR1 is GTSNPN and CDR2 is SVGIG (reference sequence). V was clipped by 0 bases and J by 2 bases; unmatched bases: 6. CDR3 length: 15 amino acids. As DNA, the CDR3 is TGTGCCTGGAGTGTACTGAGGGACAGTCAAGAGACCCAGTACTTC. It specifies CAWSVLRDSQETQYF. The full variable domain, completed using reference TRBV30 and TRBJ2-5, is SQTIHQWPATLVQPVGSPLSLECTVEGTSNPNLYWYRQAAGRGLQLLFYSVGIGQISSEVPQNLSASRPQDRQFILSSKKLLLSDSGFYLCAWSVLRDSQETQYFGPGTRLLVL.

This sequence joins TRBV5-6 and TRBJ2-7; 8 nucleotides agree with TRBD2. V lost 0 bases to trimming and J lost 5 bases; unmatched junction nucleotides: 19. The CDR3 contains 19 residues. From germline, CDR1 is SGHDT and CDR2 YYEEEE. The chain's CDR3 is CASSLVWEVGTREPDEQYF. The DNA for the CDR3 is TGTGCCAGCAGCTTGGTCTGGGAGGTTGGGACTAGAGAACCAGACGAGCAGTACTTC.

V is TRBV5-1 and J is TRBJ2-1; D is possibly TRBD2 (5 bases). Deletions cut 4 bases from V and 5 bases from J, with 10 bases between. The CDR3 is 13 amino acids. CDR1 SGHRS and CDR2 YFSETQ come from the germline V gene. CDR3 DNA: TGCGCCAGCAGCGTCGGGGTCAACAATGAGCAGTTCTTC. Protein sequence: CASSVGVNNEQFF.

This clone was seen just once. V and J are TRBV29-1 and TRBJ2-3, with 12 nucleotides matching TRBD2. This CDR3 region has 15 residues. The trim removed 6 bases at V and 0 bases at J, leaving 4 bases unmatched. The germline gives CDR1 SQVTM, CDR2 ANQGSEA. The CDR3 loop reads CSVSSGRASTDTQYF. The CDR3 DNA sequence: TGCAGCGTGTCTAGCGGGAGGGCCAGCACAGATACGCAGTATTTT.

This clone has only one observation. Here the CDR3 reads CASSSYRDKNNQPQHF. CDR3 nucleotides: TGTGCCAGCAGCTCCTACCGAGACAAGAACAATCAGCCCCAGCATTTT. V usage is TRBV7-9 and J usage is TRBJ1-5; D is ambiguous. V lost 4 bases and J 3 bases, leaving 16 bases between the germline ends. The CDR3 spans 16 residues. Germline values: CDR1 SEHNR, CDR2 FQNEAQ (reference sequence).

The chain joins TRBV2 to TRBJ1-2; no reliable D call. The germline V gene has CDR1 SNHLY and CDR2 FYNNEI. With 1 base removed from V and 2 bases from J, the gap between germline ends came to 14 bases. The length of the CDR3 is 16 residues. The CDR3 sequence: CASSEGEASGNYGYTF. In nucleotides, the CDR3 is TGTGCCAGCAGTGAAGGGGAGGCCTCGGGCAACTATGGCTACACCTTC.

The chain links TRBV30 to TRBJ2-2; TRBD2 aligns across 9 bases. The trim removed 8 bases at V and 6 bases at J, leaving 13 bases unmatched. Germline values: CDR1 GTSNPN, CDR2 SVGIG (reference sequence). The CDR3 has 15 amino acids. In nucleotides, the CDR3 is TGTGCCCGGGGACTAGCTCTTTTGTACGCCGGGGAGCTGTTTTTT. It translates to CARGLALLYAGELFF.

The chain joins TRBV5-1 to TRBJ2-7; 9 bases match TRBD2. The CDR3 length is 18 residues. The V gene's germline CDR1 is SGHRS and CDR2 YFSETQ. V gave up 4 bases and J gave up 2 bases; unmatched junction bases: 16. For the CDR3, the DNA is TGCGCCAGCAGCCGGGCGCCCCCTTCGACTAGCGGCCCCTACGAGCAGTACTTC. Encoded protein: CASSRAPPSTSGPYEQYF.

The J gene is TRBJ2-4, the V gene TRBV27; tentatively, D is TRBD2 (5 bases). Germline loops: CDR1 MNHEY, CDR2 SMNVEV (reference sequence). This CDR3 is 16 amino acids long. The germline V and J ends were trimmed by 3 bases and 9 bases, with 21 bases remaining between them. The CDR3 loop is CASSFVGSGINLIQYF. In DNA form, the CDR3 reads TGTGCCAGCAGTTTCGTAGGGTCGGGGATTAACCTCATTCAGTACTTC.

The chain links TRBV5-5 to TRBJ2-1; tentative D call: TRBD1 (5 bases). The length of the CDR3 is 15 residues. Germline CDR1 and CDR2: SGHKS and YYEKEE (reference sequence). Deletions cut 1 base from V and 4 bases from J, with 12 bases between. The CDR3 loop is CASSLQGAAYNEQFF. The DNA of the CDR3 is TGTGCCAGCAGCTTGCAGGGTGCGGCTTACAATGAGCAGTTCTTC.

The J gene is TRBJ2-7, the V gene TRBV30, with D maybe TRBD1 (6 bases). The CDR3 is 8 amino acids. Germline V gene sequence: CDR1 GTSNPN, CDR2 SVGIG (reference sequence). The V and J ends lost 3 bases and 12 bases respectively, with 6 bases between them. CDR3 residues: CAWRDRYF. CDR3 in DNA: TGTGCCTGGAGGGACAGGTACTTC.

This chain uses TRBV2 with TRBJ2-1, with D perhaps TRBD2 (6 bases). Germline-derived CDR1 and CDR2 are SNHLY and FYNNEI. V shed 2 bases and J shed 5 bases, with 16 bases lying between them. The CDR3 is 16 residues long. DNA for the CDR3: TGTGCCAGCAGTGAACGGTGGGGGGAGAGAGACAATGAGCAGTTCTTC. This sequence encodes CASSERWGERDNEQFF.

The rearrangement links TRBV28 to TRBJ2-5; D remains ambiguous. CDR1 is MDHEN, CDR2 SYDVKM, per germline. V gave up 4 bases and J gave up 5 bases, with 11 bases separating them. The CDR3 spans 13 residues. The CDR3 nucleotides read TGTGCCAGCAGTTCGATAGTTCCCGAGACCCAGTACTTC. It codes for CASSSIVPETQYF.

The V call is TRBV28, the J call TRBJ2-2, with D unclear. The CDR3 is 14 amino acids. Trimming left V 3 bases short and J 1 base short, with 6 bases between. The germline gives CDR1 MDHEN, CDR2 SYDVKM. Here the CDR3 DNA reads TGTGCCAGCAGTTTCCCCGGGAACACCGGGGAGCTGTTTTTT. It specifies CASSFPGNTGELFF.

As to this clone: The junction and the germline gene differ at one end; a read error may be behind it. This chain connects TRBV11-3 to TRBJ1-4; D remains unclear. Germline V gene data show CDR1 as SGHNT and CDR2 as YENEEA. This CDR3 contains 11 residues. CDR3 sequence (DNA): TGTGCCAGCAGCTTAAAGCTAAACCCGGGATTT. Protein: CASSLKLNPGF. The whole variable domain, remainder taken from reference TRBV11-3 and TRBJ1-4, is EAGVVQSPRYKIIEKKQPVAFWCNPISGHNTLYWYLQNLGQGPELLIRYENEEAVDDSQLPKDRFSAERLKGVDSTLKIQPAELGDSAVYLCASSLKLNPGFGSGTQLSVL.

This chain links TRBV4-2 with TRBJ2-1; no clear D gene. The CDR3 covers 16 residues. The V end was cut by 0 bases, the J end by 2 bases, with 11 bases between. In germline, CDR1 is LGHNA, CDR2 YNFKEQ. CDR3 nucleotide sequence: TGTGCCAGCAGCCAAGATCAAACCCTAGCCTACAATGAGCAGTTCTTC. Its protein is CASSQDQTLAYNEQFF.

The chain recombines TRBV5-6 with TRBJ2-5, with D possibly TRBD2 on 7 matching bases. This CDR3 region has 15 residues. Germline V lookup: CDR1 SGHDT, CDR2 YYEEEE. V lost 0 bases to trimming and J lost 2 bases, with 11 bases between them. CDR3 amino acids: CASSLAGGPQETQYF. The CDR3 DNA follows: TGTGCCAGCAGCTTGGCCGGGGGGCCACAAGAGACCCAGTACTTC. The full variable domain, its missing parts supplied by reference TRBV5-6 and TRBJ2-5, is DAGVTQSPTHLIKTRGQQVTLRCSPKSGHDTVSWYQQALGQGPQFIFQYYEEEERQRGNFPDRFSGHQFPNYSSELNVNALLLGDSALYLCASSLAGGPQETQYFGPGTRLLVL.

CDR3 region: CASSGRVRKADTQYF. For the CDR3, the DNA is TGTGCCAGCTCGGGGAGGGTCCGAAAGGCGGATACGCAGTATTTT. The chain is built from TRBV28 and TRBJ2-3; 7 nucleotides agree with TRBD2. This CDR3 comprises 15 residues. Trimming took 8 bases from V and 6 from J; bases not matched to a gene: 14. Germline V gene data show CDR1 as MDHEN and CDR2 as SYDVKM.